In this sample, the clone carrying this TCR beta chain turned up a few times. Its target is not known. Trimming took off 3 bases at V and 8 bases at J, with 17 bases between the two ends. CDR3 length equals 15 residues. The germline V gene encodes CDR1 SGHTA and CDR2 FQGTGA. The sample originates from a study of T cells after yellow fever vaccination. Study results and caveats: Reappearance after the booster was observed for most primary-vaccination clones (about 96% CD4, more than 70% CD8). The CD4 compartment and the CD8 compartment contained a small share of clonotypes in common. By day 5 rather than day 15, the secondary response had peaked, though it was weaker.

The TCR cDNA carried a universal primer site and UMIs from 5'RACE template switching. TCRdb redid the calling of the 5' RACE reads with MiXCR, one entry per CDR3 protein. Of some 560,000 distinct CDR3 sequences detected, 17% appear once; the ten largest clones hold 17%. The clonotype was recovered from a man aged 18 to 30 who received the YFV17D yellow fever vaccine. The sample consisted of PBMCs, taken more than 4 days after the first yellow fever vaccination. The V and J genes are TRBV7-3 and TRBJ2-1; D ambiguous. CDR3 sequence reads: CASSFRAGGFDEQFF. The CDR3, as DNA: TGTGCCAGCAGCTTCCGGGCAGGTGGTTTCGATGAGCAGTTCTTC. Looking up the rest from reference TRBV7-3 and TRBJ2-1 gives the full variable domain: GAGVSQTPSNKVTEKGKYVELRCDPISGHTALYWYRQSLGQGPEFLIYFQGTGAADDSGLPNDRFFAVRPEGSVSTLKIQRTERGDSAVYLCASSFRAGGFDEQFFGPGTRLTVL.